These 15 T cell receptor beta chains share one sample of origin, sequenced in a study of T-cell reconstitution after alpha-beta-depleted transplantation in children. Broader study findings: By one year post-transplant, T-cell counts and diversity largely arose from T cells that were newly produced.

The antigens these receptors bind are not known. Preparing the TCRbeta library involved the use of unique molecular identifiers. TCRdb called the PCR reads again in MiXCR, with one record for every CDR3 protein. The sample yields 250,000 to 300,000 distinct CDR3 sequences, roughly 7.8% seen once. Sequencing was performed on peripheral blood, taken 360 days after TCRalphabeta/CD19-depleted stem cell transplant. The receptors come from a female patient under 10 years old who had a stem cell transplant for Fanconi anemia, so the T cells may come from the graft donor.

This rearrangement joins TRBV15 to TRBJ2-7; a weak D match, TRBD2 (5 bases). The CDR3 sequence is 14 residues long. The germline V and J ends were trimmed by 3 bases and 2 bases, with 11 bases remaining between them. The germline V gene has CDR1 LNHNV and CDR2 YYDKDF (reference sequence). CDR3 in amino acids: CATSSEGLPYEQYV. The CDR3, as DNA: TGTGCCACCAGCAGCGAAGGACTGCCCTACGAGCAGTACGTC.

This clonotype came up many times. The rearrangement uses TRBV20-1 and TRBJ1-4; D gene unclear. Between the trimmed V and J ends, which lost 3 bases and 3 bases, there was a span of 17 bases. CDR3 length: 16 residues. Germline V gene data show CDR1 as DFQATT and CDR2 as SNEGSKA (reference sequence). CDR3 protein: CSASDITGRPNEKLFF. For the CDR3, the DNA is TGCAGTGCTAGTGATATAACGGGCCGACCTAATGAAAAACTGTTTTTT.

On this clonotype: A clone one base away is much larger, so this may be a read error. The chain is built from TRBV4-3 and TRBJ2-3; possibly TRBD2 for D (6 bases). Germline V gene lookup returns CDR1 LGHNA and CDR2 YSLEER. This CDR3 is 15 amino acids long. V was cut by 3 bases and J by 2 bases, with 12 bases left in between. Here the CDR3 DNA reads TGCGCCAGCAGCCAGGGCCGGGGGTTCACAGATACGCAGTATTTT. It specifies CASSQGRGFTDTQYF.

The table lists this clonotype with a few counts. J is TRBJ1-1 and V is TRBV19; 10 bases line up with TRBD1. J gave up 0 bases and V 3 bases, and 1 base lay outside the gene matches. Per germline, CDR1 LNHDA and CDR2 SQIVND (reference sequence). CDR3 size: 15 residues. The CDR3 sequence: CASSMGQGMNTEAFF. In DNA form, the CDR3 reads TGTGCCAGTAGTATGGGACAGGGGATGAACACTGAAGCTTTCTTT.

This clonotype was counted ten times or more. The chain employs TRBV5-6 and TRBJ2-7, with 7 positions matching TRBD1. V trimming: 4 bases; J trimming: 2 bases; junction bases outside the gene matches: 9. Germline values: CDR1 SGHDT, CDR2 YYEEEE. The CDR3 has 15 amino acids. DNA of the CDR3: TGTGCCAGCAGCCTGCAGGACAGGTATACCTACGAGCAGTACTTC. Its protein product is CASSLQDRYTYEQYF.

Only a few counts were recorded for this clonotype. The V and J genes are TRBV27 and TRBJ2-1; D is possibly TRBD2 (5 bases). This CDR3 is 13 amino acids long. Looked up from germline, CDR1 is MNHEY and CDR2 is SMNVEV (reference sequence). V was trimmed by 7 bases and J by 8 bases, leaving 15 bases between them. The CDR3 loop is CASTAGLGDEQFF. CDR3 nucleotide sequence: TGTGCCAGCACAGCAGGCCTGGGAGATGAGCAGTTCTTC.

This clonotype was observed a handful of times. CDR3 DNA sequence: TGCGCCAGCAGCCAGGGACAGGTTAATTCACCCCTCCACTTT. This sequence encodes CASSQGQVNSPLHF. V is TRBV4-1 and J is TRBJ1-6; 8 bases match TRBD1. CDR3 length equals 14 residues. V was clipped by 3 bases and J by 6 bases; unmatched bases: 1. Germline V gene lookup returns CDR1 MGHRA and CDR2 YSYEKL.

This clonotype has a count of ten or more. The chain employs TRBV28 and TRBJ2-5; D call uncertain. The germline gives CDR1 MDHEN, CDR2 SYDVKM. The CDR3 is made up of 15 amino acids. The germline V and J ends were trimmed by 2 bases and 5 bases, with 15 bases remaining between them. The CDR3 nucleotides are TGTGCCAGCAGTTTAGTGGGTCAACGGCCCGAGACCCAGTACTTC. Residues: CASSLVGQRPETQYF.

This clonotype was seen a few times. This chain connects TRBV7-9 to TRBJ2-1, with D unresolved. CDR1 SEHNR and CDR2 FQNEAQ come from the germline V gene (reference sequence). Trimming took off 2 bases at V and 5 bases at J, with 10 bases between the two ends. This CDR3 region has 14 residues. The CDR3 DNA follows: TGTGCCAGCAGCTTAATCGGCAGTCACAATGAGCAGTTCTTC. Its protein is CASSLIGSHNEQFF.

This clonotype was seen a few times. The chain couples TRBV12-3 or TRBV12-4 to TRBJ2-2, with D perhaps matching TRBD1 (5 bases). The CDR3 contains 15 residues. Trimming left V 7 bases short and J 2 bases short, with 14 bases between. CDR3 amino acids: CASTLRQSNTGELFF. The CDR3 DNA reads as TGTGCCAGCACACTCCGACAGAGCAACACCGGGGAGCTGTTTTTT.

This clonotype was counted at least ten times. The CDR3: CASSEGANEQFF. In DNA, the CDR3 is TGTGCCAGCAGTGAGGGGGCCAATGAGCAGTTCTTC. The chain employs TRBV28 and TRBJ2-1; 7 nucleotides agree with TRBD1. CDR1 and CDR2 from the germline V gene are MDHEN and SYDVKM. The trim removed 5 bases at V and 6 bases at J, leaving 1 base unmatched. CDR3 length: 12 amino acids.

A note on this clonotype: An end of the junction differs from the germline gene, which may be a read error. The V and J genes are TRBV7-7 and TRBJ1-3, with D unclear. Looked up from germline, CDR1 is SSHAT and CDR2 is FNYEAQ (reference sequence). The CDR3 has 13 residues. The CDR3, as DNA: TGTGCTAGCAGCTTAGACCCGGATGGCACCATATATTTT. Amino acid sequence: CASSLDPDGTIYF.

This clonotype was seen many times. This chain uses TRBV12-3 or TRBV12-4 with TRBJ1-1; D unresolved. The CDR3 totals 14 residues. V was trimmed by 2 bases and J by 1 base, leaving 8 bases between them. The CDR3 DNA reads as TGTGCCAGCAGTTTACAGTCGGGGAACACTGAAGCTTTCTTT. It yields the protein CASSLQSGNTEAFF.

This clonotype was observed a few times. The J gene is TRBJ2-3, the V gene TRBV9, with 9 positions matching TRBD2. Germline CDR1 is SGDLS and CDR2 is YYNGEE. J lost 1 base, V lost 0 bases, and 3 bases had no gene match. The CDR3 consists of 16 residues. The CDR3 sequence is CASSVGASGGTDTQYF. The CDR3 region has the DNA TGTGCCAGCAGCGTAGGCGCTAGCGGGGGCACAGATACGCAGTATTTT.

There are many counts of this clonotype. V is TRBV7-9 and J is TRBJ2-7; 8 bases map to TRBD2. CDR1 and CDR2 (germline): SEHNR, FQNEAQ (reference sequence). This CDR3 comprises 17 residues. V was pared by 0 bases and J by 1 base, with 8 bases of the junction left unmatched. CDR3 sequence: CASSLALGSGASYEQYF. For the CDR3, the DNA is TGTGCCAGCAGCTTAGCGCTGGGTAGCGGGGCTTCCTACGAGCAGTACTTC.